The 17 T cell receptor beta chains below were found in one sample sequenced in a study of cytomegalovirus exposure and HLA in healthy donors. The repertoire was sequenced with immunoSEQ multiplex PCR; TCRdb's copy has only in-frame clones and lacks some. This table holds roughly 140,000 clones, roughly nine tenths found once. The specimen was PBMCs. The receptors come from a man between 18 and 29 years old in good health and CMV-seronegative.

V and J are TRBV7-9 and TRBJ2-7, with a possible D match to TRBD2 (7 bases). This CDR3 is built from 15 residues. The germline V gene encodes CDR1 SEHNR and CDR2 FQNEAQ (reference sequence). Trimming shortened V by 4 bases and J by 2 bases, and 15 bases separated the two germline ends. This CDR3 reads CASSCGGGGTYEQYF. CDR3 bases: TGTGCCAGCAGCTGCGGGGGCGGGGGAACCTACGAGCAGTACTTC. The full variable domain, with the rest looked up from reference TRBV7-9 and TRBJ2-7, is DTGVSQNPRHKITKRGQNVTFRCDPISEHNRLYWYRQTLGQGPEFLTYFQNEAQLEKSRLLSDRFSAERPKGSFSTLEIQRTEQGDSAMYLCASSCGGGGTYEQYFGPGTRLTVT.

This chain connects TRBV15 to TRBJ1-5; no clear D gene. Germline V gene lookup returns CDR1 LNHNV and CDR2 YYDKDF (reference sequence). The CDR3 loop spans 12 amino acids. V gave up 3 bases and J gave up 5 bases, with 5 bases separating them. CDR3 sequence reads: CATSRPDQPQHF. As DNA, the CDR3 is TGTGCCACCAGCAGGCCGGATCAGCCCCAGCATTTT.

The chain carries TRBV6-1 and TRBJ2-7, with D possibly being TRBD1 (6 bases). The CDR3 runs 13 residues. V gave up 6 bases and J gave up 3 bases, with 12 bases separating them. The germline V gene has CDR1 MNHNS and CDR2 SASEGT. In nucleotides, the CDR3 is TGTGCCAGCAGCGGACAGACTCTCTACGAGCAGTACGTC. Translation gives CASSGQTLYEQYV.

The V gene is TRBV12-5, the J gene TRBJ2-3; possibly TRBD2 for D (5 bases). CDR1 and CDR2 (germline): LGHNT, FRNRAP. This CDR3 spans 12 amino acids. V shed 6 bases and J shed 7 bases, with 11 bases lying between them. The CDR3 protein is CASGWGDYTQYF. The CDR3 bases are TGTGCTAGTGGCTGGGGAGACTATACGCAGTATTTT.

This sequence joins TRBV9 and TRBJ2-5; 15 bases align to TRBD2. CDR3 size: 16 residues. Germline loops: CDR1 SGDLS, CDR2 YYNGEE. V was clipped by 4 bases and J by 5 bases; unmatched bases: 6. CDR3 sequence: CASSMGLAGGGETQYF. The CDR3 DNA follows: TGTGCCAGCAGCATGGGACTAGCGGGAGGTGGGGAGACCCAGTACTTC.

The chain recombines TRBV19 with TRBJ2-1; a weak D match, TRBD2 (5 bases). Germline V lookup: CDR1 LNHDA, CDR2 SQIVND (reference sequence). The CDR3 totals 16 residues. Trimming shortened V by 3 bases and J by 8 bases, and 20 bases separated the two germline ends. CDR3 in amino acids: CASSMRVRPEGDEQFF. CDR3 nucleotides: TGTGCCAGTAGTATGCGGGTCAGGCCAGAAGGTGATGAGCAGTTCTTC. The full variable domain, with the rest looked up from reference TRBV19 and TRBJ2-1, is DGGITQSPKYLFRKEGQNVTLSCEQNLNHDAMYWYRQDPGQGLRLIYYSQIVNDFQKGDIAEGYSVSREKKESFPLTVTSAQKNPTAFYLCASSMRVRPEGDEQFFGPGTRLTVL.

In its sample, this clone was seen a few times. The chain links TRBV14 to TRBJ2-7, with 8 bases matching TRBD2. The germline V gene has CDR1 SGHDN and CDR2 FVKESK. J gave up 0 bases and V 4 bases, and 11 bases lay outside the gene matches. This CDR3 is 17 amino acids long. CDR3 amino acids: CASSPDPPSGYSYEQYF. The DNA for the CDR3 is TGTGCCAGCAGCCCAGACCCTCCTAGCGGGTACTCCTACGAGCAGTACTTC. Drawing the rest from reference TRBV14 and TRBJ2-7, the complete variable domain is EAGVTQFPSHSVIEKGQTVTLRCDPISGHDNLYWYRRVMGKEIKFLLHFVKESKQDESGMPNNRFLAERTGGTYSTLKVQPAELEDSGVYFCASSPDPPSGYSYEQYFGPGTRLTVT.

The DNA for the CDR3 is TGTGCCACTGCGGACAGGCGGGATGAGCAGTTCTTC. Translated: CATADRRDEQFF. The V call is TRBV10-3, the J call TRBJ2-1; 7 bases line up with TRBD1. The V gene end was trimmed by 10 bases and the J gene end by 8 bases; junction bases not matched to a gene: 8. Germline V gene lookup returns CDR1 ENHRY and CDR2 SYGVKD. The CDR3 has 12 amino acids.

The CDR3 DNA follows: TGTGCCACCCCTCCGGGCTCTGGGGCCAACGTCCTGACTTTC. The encoded protein is CATPPGSGANVLTF. The V and J genes are TRBV6-5 and TRBJ2-6; D gene uncertain. Germline V gene lookup returns CDR1 MNHEY and CDR2 SVGAGI. There are 14 residues in the CDR3. The germline V and J ends were trimmed by 10 bases and 0 bases, with 10 bases remaining between them.

V is TRBV13 and J is TRBJ2-1; TRBD2 matches at 14 bases. Unmatched junction bases numbered 9, after V lost 5 bases and J lost 3 bases. The CDR3 has 18 amino acids. The V gene's germline CDR1 is PRHDT and CDR2 FYEKMQ (reference sequence). Written as DNA, the CDR3 is TGTGCCAGCAGCAACTCGGGACTAGCGGGAGAGGTCTACAATGAGCAGTTCTTC. Translating gives CASSNSGLAGEVYNEQFF.

The genes are TRBV19 and TRBJ2-3, with 10 bases fitting TRBD1. CDR1 LNHDA and CDR2 SQIVND come from the germline V gene (reference sequence). The CDR3 sequence is 15 residues long. The V gene end was trimmed by 10 bases and the J gene end by 1 base; junction bases not matched to a gene: 8. CDR3 in amino acids: CATQTGGAGTDTQYF. In DNA, the CDR3 is TGTGCCACCCAGACAGGGGGCGCTGGCACAGATACGCAGTATTTT. Supplemented by reference TRBV19 and TRBJ2-3, the full variable domain reads DGGITQSPKYLFRKEGQNVTLSCEQNLNHDAMYWYRQDPGQGLRLIYYSQIVNDFQKGDIAEGYSVSREKKESFPLTVTSAQKNPTAFYLCATQTGGAGTDTQYFGPGTRLTVL.

This clone was found a few times. The rearrangement joins TRBV12-5 to TRBJ2-1; tentative D call: TRBD2 (5 bases). V lost 0 bases and J lost 4, with 19 bases in between. The germline V gene has CDR1 LGHNT and CDR2 FRNRAP. The CDR3 length is 18 residues. The CDR3, as DNA: TGTGCTAGTGGTTTGGTAATTCGTTCGGTACGGGGATACAATGAGCAGTTCTTC. Encoded protein: CASGLVIRSVRGYNEQFF.

V gene TRBV6-1 combines with J gene TRBJ1-5; D remains ambiguous. The V and J ends lost 3 bases and 3 bases respectively, with 12 bases between them. This CDR3 spans 15 amino acids. Germline V gene sequence: CDR1 MNHNS, CDR2 SASEGT. The CDR3 DNA follows: TGTGCCAGCAGTGAGGGCTCACGGCTCAATCAGCCCCAGCATTTT. It encodes CASSEGSRLNQPQHF.

The chain carries TRBV5-1 and TRBJ2-1, with 9 bases aligning to TRBD1. With V trimmed by 1 base and J by 6 bases, 17 bases remained unmatched. Germline V CDR1 and CDR2: SGHRS, YFSETQ. The CDR3 contains 19 residues. The CDR3 coding sequence is TGCGCCAGCAGCTTGCTGGGGTTACAGGGGACAGGGAGCTTCAATGAGCAGTTCTTC. It yields the protein CASSLLGLQGTGSFNEQFF.

This clone came up once. This sequence joins TRBV6-5 and TRBJ2-2, with a weak D call TRBD2 (5 bases). The V end lost 2 bases, the J end lost 4 bases, and 5 bases lay between the germline ends. The CDR3 consists of 13 residues. CDR1 and CDR2 (germline): MNHEY, SVGAGI. The CDR3 DNA is TGTGCCAGCAGTTACGGACTCACCGGGGAGCTGTTTTTT. Translating gives CASSYGLTGELFF.

The chain recombines TRBV10-2 with TRBJ1-5, with D unclear. V was shortened by 4 bases and J by 1 base, with 8 bases between the two germline ends. The V gene's germline CDR1 is WSHSY and CDR2 SAAADI. CDR3 length: 14 residues. In DNA, the CDR3 is TGCGCCAGCAGTGCTACACAGAGCAATCAGCCCCAGCATTTT. It codes for CASSATQSNQPQHF.

Here the CDR3 reads CASSAPSGAGYNEQFF. The CDR3 nucleotides are TGCGCCAGCAGTGCCCCAAGCGGGGCGGGATACAATGAGCAGTTCTTC. The V call is TRBV10-1, the J call TRBJ2-1, with TRBD2 matching over 7 bases. Trimming took 4 bases from V and 4 from J; bases not matched to a gene: 10. This CDR3 is 16 amino acids long. Germline-derived CDR1 and CDR2 are WNHNN and SYGVQD (reference sequence).